The 24 T cell receptor beta chains listed next were all sequenced from one sample in a study of cytomegalovirus exposure and HLA in healthy donors. Primers for the PCR totalled 60 Vbeta and 13 Jbeta. Profiling relied on immunoSEQ multiplex PCR, and the TCRdb table lists in-frame clones only, not all of them. The sample carries more than 120,000 clones, over 75% recorded once. The material sequenced was PBMCs. The receptors here all came from a woman in her thirties in good health and CMV-seronegative.

DNA of the CDR3: TGTGCCAGCAGCAGGGGACAGGGTAGGGCTGAAGCTTTCTTT. Protein sequence: CASSRGQGRAEAFF. The chain recombines TRBV9 with TRBJ1-1, with 9 bases lining up with TRBD1. Germline V gene lookup returns CDR1 SGDLS and CDR2 YYNGEE. After removal of 4 bases from V and 6 bases from J, the junction contained 7 bases not matched to a gene. The CDR3 spans 14 residues.

The rearrangement joins TRBV27 to TRBJ1-1; no reliable D call. The CDR3 is 13 residues long. Trimming shortened V by 5 bases and J by 8 bases, and 15 bases separated the two germline ends. Germline V CDR1 and CDR2: MNHEY, SMNVEV (reference sequence). Written as DNA, the CDR3 is TGTGCCAGCAGTCCGCGAAACAGTCGGGAAGCTTTCTTT. Protein sequence: CASSPRNSREAFF.

This chain connects TRBV9 to TRBJ2-1, with D perhaps TRBD2 (6 bases). The CDR3 has 16 residues. Trimming took off 0 bases at V and 0 bases at J, with 10 bases between the two ends. Germline V gene data show CDR1 as SGDLS and CDR2 as YYNGEE. CDR3 sequence (DNA): TGTGCCAGCAGCGTAGTGGTGGGGGGCTCCTACAATGAGCAGTTCTTC. Amino acid sequence: CASSVVVGGSYNEQFF.

This chain connects TRBV6-1 to TRBJ1-1, with D possibly TRBD1 on 5 matching bases. V dropped 0 bases and J dropped 5 bases, with 7 bases sitting between them. Germline V gene lookup returns CDR1 MNHNS and CDR2 SASEGT. This CDR3 has 13 residues. CDR3 DNA sequence: TGTGCCAGCAGTGAAGCCCGGGGGACTGAAGCTTTCTTT. Encoded protein: CASSEARGTEAFF.

This chain joins TRBV5-4 and TRBJ2-1, with no clear D. This CDR3 has 12 amino acids. Germline CDR1 is SGHNT and CDR2 is YYREEE (reference sequence). V shed 0 bases and J shed 7 bases, with 5 bases lying between them. CDR3 sequence reads: CASSLARNEQFF. The CDR3 nucleotides are TGTGCCAGCAGCTTGGCCAGGAATGAGCAGTTCTTC.

Worth noting for this clone: Distinct nucleotide sequences in the sample also encode this CDR3. In DNA, the CDR3 is TGTGCCAGCAGACAGGGAGCGAACACCGGGGAGCTGTTTTTT. This sequence encodes CASRQGANTGELFF. The gene calls are TRBV2 and TRBJ2-2; D perhaps matches TRBD1 (6 bases). The CDR3 sequence is 14 residues long. Germline assignment: CDR1 SNHLY and CDR2 FYNNEI. The V and J ends lost 6 bases and 0 bases respectively, with 8 bases between them. Drawing the rest from reference TRBV2 and TRBJ2-2, the complete variable domain is EPEVTQTPSHQVTQMGQEVILRCVPISNHLYFYWYRQILGQKVEFLVSFYNNEISEKSEIFDDQFSVERPDGSNFTLKIRSTKLEDSAMYFCASRQGANTGELFFGEGSRLTVL.

The J gene is TRBJ2-1, the V gene TRBV7-3, with a possible D match to TRBD2 (5 bases). Per germline, CDR1 SGHTA and CDR2 FQGTGA. The CDR3 is made up of 15 amino acids. Between the trimmed V and J ends, which lost 5 bases and 0 bases, there was a span of 11 bases. CDR3 sequence reads: CASSPDSTSYNEQFF. The CDR3 nucleotides read TGTGCCAGCAGCCCGGACTCGACCTCCTACAATGAGCAGTTCTTC.

This sequence joins TRBV6-6 and TRBJ2-7, with 9 bases aligning to TRBD2. Germline V lookup: CDR1 MNHNY, CDR2 SVGAGI (reference sequence). The CDR3 totals 16 residues. The V gene end was trimmed by 2 bases and the J gene end by 0 bases; junction bases not matched to a gene: 5. CDR3 nucleotide sequence: TGTGCCAGCAGTTACCCCGGGACTAGCAGCTCCTACGAGCAGTACTTC. Its protein is CASSYPGTSSSYEQYF.

The chain has TRBV2 and TRBJ2-5; perhaps TRBD1 as D (6 bases). The germline V and J ends were trimmed by 5 bases and 5 bases, with 12 bases remaining between them. This CDR3 comprises 13 residues. Germline lookup yields CDR1 SNHLY and CDR2 FYNNEI. This CDR3 is CASSKQGSETQYF. CDR3 sequence (DNA): TGTGCCAGCAGTAAACAGGGAAGCGAGACCCAGTACTTC.

The chain has TRBV15 and TRBJ1-3; no definite D call. Germline values: CDR1 LNHNV, CDR2 YYDKDF (reference sequence). The length of the CDR3 is 14 residues. Trimming removed 1 base from V and 3 bases from J, with 7 bases in between. In DNA form, the CDR3 reads TGTGCCACCAGCAGAGGGCCAGGTGGAAACACCATATATTTT. The encoded protein is CATSRGPGGNTIYF.

The chain couples TRBV7-3 to TRBJ2-1, with TRBD2 matching 8 bases. J was trimmed by 6 bases and V by 6 bases; bases with no gene match: 10. CDR1 and CDR2 from the germline V gene are SGHTA and FQGTGA. The CDR3 loop spans 15 amino acids. CDR3 bases: TGTGCCAGCAGTCCCTGGGCGGGGGGCGCCAATGAGCAGTTCTTC. Translated: CASSPWAGGANEQFF.

The chain is built from TRBV7-2 and TRBJ1-2; perhaps TRBD1 as D (5 bases). Trimming shortened V by 1 base and J by 3 bases, and 12 bases separated the two germline ends. This CDR3 comprises 15 residues. Germline assignment: CDR1 SGHTA and CDR2 FQGNSA. The CDR3 spells CASSLEAGPYYGYTF. CDR3 coding DNA: TGTGCCAGCAGCTTAGAGGCAGGGCCCTACTATGGCTACACCTTC.

This clone was seen a few times. The chain employs TRBV5-1 and TRBJ1-4; D may be TRBD1 (5 bases). Germline CDR1 is SGHRS and CDR2 is YFSETQ. CDR3 size: 14 residues. V was shortened by 2 bases and J by 7 bases, with 12 bases between the two germline ends. CDR3 loop: CASSFGRDGEKLFF. The CDR3 region has the DNA TGCGCCAGCAGCTTCGGCAGGGATGGTGAAAAACTGTTTTTT.

V gene TRBV30 combines with J gene TRBJ2-5; 7 bases fit TRBD2. Trimming removed 1 base from V and 4 bases from J; junction bases left unmatched: 12. CDR3 length: 16 amino acids. The germline V gene encodes CDR1 GTSNPN and CDR2 SVGIG (reference sequence). CDR3 protein: CAWSGGGRERGETQYF. As DNA, the CDR3 is TGTGCCTGGAGTGGGGGGGGGAGGGAGCGCGGAGAGACCCAGTACTTC.

This rearrangement joins TRBV7-2 to TRBJ2-5; a weak D match, TRBD1 (5 bases). Between the trimmed V and J ends, which lost 5 bases and 4 bases, there was a span of 17 bases. Germline CDR1 reads SGHTA; CDR2 reads FQGNSA. The CDR3 is 15 amino acids. CDR3 DNA: TGTGCCAGCAGCCCACGTGGACAAAGGGGAGAGACCCAGTACTTC. Protein sequence: CASSPRGQRGETQYF.

The chain joins TRBV11-2 to TRBJ2-7; D uncertain. V was pared by 1 base and J by 0 bases, with 10 bases between. Germline CDR1 SGHAT, CDR2 FQNNGV. The CDR3 loop spans 15 amino acids. CDR3 nucleotide sequence: TGTGCCAGCAGCTTAGTCGCGACAAACTCCTACGAGCAGTACTTC. Translation: CASSLVATNSYEQYF.

This clone was counted only a few times. The chain carries TRBV10-2 and TRBJ2-1; TRBD2 matches at 10 bases. Trimming at V came to 3 bases and at J to 4 bases, leaving 3 bases not matched to a gene. CDR3 size: 15 residues. The germline V gene encodes CDR1 WSHSY and CDR2 SAAADI. The CDR3, as DNA: TGCGCCAGCAGTGAACTAGCGGGAAGGTACAATGAGCAGTTCTTC. Translation: CASSELAGRYNEQFF.

This chain connects TRBV7-2 to TRBJ1-4; TRBD1 matches at 7 bases. Germline CDR1 is SGHTA and CDR2 is FQGNSA. Losses at the gene ends were 1 base for V and 5 bases for J; bases not matched to a gene: 4. This CDR3 is built from 15 residues. The CDR3, as DNA: TGTGCCAGCAGCTTAGGAGGGACAGAGAATGAAAAACTGTTTTTT. It is translated as CASSLGGTENEKLFF.

This clone was detected a few times. The J gene is TRBJ1-1, the V gene TRBV6-5; D is unresolved. The CDR3 spans 16 residues. V lost 4 bases to trimming and J lost 1 base, with 16 bases between them. The germline V gene has CDR1 MNHEY and CDR2 SVGAGI. This CDR3 reads CASSFTRGRSNTEAFF. CDR3 coding DNA: TGTGCCAGCAGTTTTACACGAGGGCGGTCGAACACTGAAGCTTTCTTT.

The chain links TRBV11-2 to TRBJ1-1; D is unclear. The germline V gene has CDR1 SGHAT and CDR2 FQNNGV. There are 15 residues in the CDR3. The V and J ends lost 4 bases and 3 bases respectively, with 15 bases between them. The CDR3 region is CASSSHAREDTEAFF. The CDR3 bases are TGTGCCAGCAGCTCCCACGCGAGGGAGGACACTGAAGCTTTCTTT.

The V and J genes are TRBV6-6 and TRBJ1-5; TRBD1 aligns across 7 bases. CDR1 and CDR2 from the germline V gene are MNHNY and SVGAGI (reference sequence). After removal of 8 bases from V and 4 bases from J, the junction contained 5 bases not matched to a gene. The CDR3 runs 13 residues. CDR3 DNA sequence: TGTGCCAGCCTTGGGACAGAAAATCAGCCCCAGCATTTT. It specifies CASLGTENQPQHF.

This clone was seen only once. The chain joins TRBV7-2 to TRBJ2-7; TRBD2 agrees at 10 bases. The CDR3 length is 14 residues. The germline V gene has CDR1 SGHTA and CDR2 FQGNSA. V was clipped by 4 bases and J by 6 bases; unmatched bases: 6. CDR3 amino acids: CASSSQAGGVEQYF. The DNA of the CDR3 is TGTGCCAGCAGCTCCCAAGCGGGGGGGGTCGAGCAGTACTTC.

The chain combines TRBV7-3 with TRBJ2-5; possibly TRBD1 for D (5 bases). Between the trimmed V and J ends, which lost 2 bases and 1 base, there was a span of 11 bases. Germline V gene lookup returns CDR1 SGHTA and CDR2 FQGTGA. CDR3 length equals 15 residues. The CDR3 region has the DNA TGTGCCAGCAGCTTACACGGACACTTCCAAGAGACCCAGTACTTC. Amino acids: CASSLHGHFQETQYF.

V and J are TRBV7-9 and TRBJ1-2, with 9 bases lining up with TRBD1. This CDR3 is 15 amino acids long. V trimming: 5 bases; J trimming: 4 bases; junction bases outside the gene matches: 8. The germline CDR1 and CDR2 sequences are SEHNR and FQNEAQ (reference sequence). CDR3 sequence: CASSPRGTGTYGYTF. The CDR3 nucleotides read TGTGCCAGCAGCCCCAGGGGGACAGGGACCTATGGCTACACCTTC.